This T cell receptor (beta chain) originates from a study of regulatory T cells in long-lasting Graves disease. The study, taken as a whole, reports: With 2,500 to 3,500 shared public clonotypes, persistent patients exceeded new patients, who shared about a thousand.

This clonotype was observed a handful of times. Its antigen is currently unknown. Time point meaning: persistent/refractory GD, antithyroid drugs over 5 years with positive TRAb. Extracted PBMC RNA gave rise to the TCR library. In Xi'an, China, an endocrinology department was the source of patients. Between the trimmed V and J ends, which lost 3 bases and 2 bases, there was a span of 18 bases. The CDR3 has 17 residues. Germline-derived CDR1 and CDR2 are SGHRS and YFSETQ. Through Arm-PCR of CDR3 regions and iRepertoire HTBI primers, TCR beta libraries were built. TCRdb redid the calling of the multiplex PCR reads with MiXCR, one entry per CDR3 protein. In the table there are 600,000 to 850,000 distinct CDR3 sequences, roughly 30% of which are singletons.

The TCR originated in a female donor with Graves disease. Material: peripheral blood mononuclear cells (PBMCs), obtained when the disease was refractory, from a patient treated with antithyroid drugs. The chain combines TRBV5-1 with TRBJ2-4, with a tentative D call TRBD2 (5 bases). The CDR3 DNA is TGCGCCAGCAGCTCGGGATGGCTCGGGGAGACCAAAAACATTCAGTACTTC. Its protein is CASSSGWLGETKNIQYF.